This T cell receptor beta chain was sequenced for a study of cytomegalovirus exposure and HLA in healthy donors. Study-level information: A data release that came early held tens of millions of unique TCRs from HLA-typed donors.

The germline V gene has CDR1 SGDLS and CDR2 YYNGEE. The CDR3 sequence is 15 residues long. J was trimmed by 5 bases and V by 4 bases; bases with no gene match: 5. The study ran its PCR with 60 Vbeta and 13 Jbeta primers. Clones were sequenced by immunoSEQ multiplex PCR, and TCRdb holds only the in-frame ones, with some missing. There are about 150,000 clones in the sample; 60% to 80% occur only once, and roughly 0.7% lies in the top ten. This clone was detected a few times. Its target is unknown. Regarding the study as a whole: Another analysis was done later, and it associated over 15,000 TCR beta sequences with HLA alleles at 0.05 false discovery rate. In a later analysis, TCR association rates varied by HLA locus: DRB1 most, HLA-C fewest. Presence/absence analysis assumed near-uniform sequencing depth across donors.

This chain uses TRBV9 with TRBJ2-3; 12 nucleotides agree with TRBD1. Sequenced input: PBMCs. The origin of this receptor is a male donor in good health and CMV-seronegative. This CDR3 reads CASSRDRGRGDTQYF. The CDR3, as DNA: TGTGCCAGCAGCAGGGACAGGGGGCGCGGAGATACGCAGTATTTT.